The clone carrying this TCR beta chain was counted at least ten times. What it recognizes is unknown. The CDR3 is made up of 18 amino acids. V gave up 1 base and J gave up 3 bases, with 22 bases separating them. This record comes from a study of neurological immune-mediated disorders. Study-level points and caveats: The phylogenetic placement of 18 of 34 multiple sclerosis patients' repertoires in one related-CDR3 cluster constitutes a possible signature. Across subjects, no CDR3 amino acid sequence appeared in expanded clones of more than one subject, a finding that suggested private repertoires in all groups.

The cDNA was generated by 5'RACE with 10-nucleotide random UMIs. Via MiXCR, TCRdb re-called the 5' RACE reads, giving one row per CDR3 protein. Of over 60,000 distinct CDR3 sequences in the sample, 4.5% to 6.5% are singletons; the top ten hold 2% to 2.5%. The chain joins TRBV12-3 or TRBV12-4 to TRBJ2-7, with a weak D call TRBD1 (7 bases). The specimen was PBMCs. This clonotype was obtained from a woman in her thirties with multiple sclerosis. This chain's CDR3 is CASSLGGSGLPGGYEQYF. In nucleotides, the CDR3 is TGTGCCAGCAGTTTAGGAGGTAGCGGCCTACCAGGGGGCTACGAGCAGTACTTC.